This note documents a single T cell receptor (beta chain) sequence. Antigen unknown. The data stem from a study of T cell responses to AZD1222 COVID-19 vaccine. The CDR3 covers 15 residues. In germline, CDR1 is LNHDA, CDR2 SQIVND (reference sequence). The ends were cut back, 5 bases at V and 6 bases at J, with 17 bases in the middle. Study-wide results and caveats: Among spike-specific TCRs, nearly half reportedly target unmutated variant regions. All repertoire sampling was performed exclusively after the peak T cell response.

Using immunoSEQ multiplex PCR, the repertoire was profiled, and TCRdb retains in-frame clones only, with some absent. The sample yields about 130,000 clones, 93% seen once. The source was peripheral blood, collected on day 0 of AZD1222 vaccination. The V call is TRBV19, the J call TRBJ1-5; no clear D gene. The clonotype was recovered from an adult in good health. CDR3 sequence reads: CASSLEGAQAQPQHF. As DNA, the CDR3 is TGTGCCAGTAGTCTTGAGGGCGCCCAGGCTCAGCCCCAGCATTTT. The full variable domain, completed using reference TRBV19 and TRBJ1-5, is DGGITQSPKYLFRKEGQNVTLSCEQNLNHDAMYWYRQDPGQGLRLIYYSQIVNDFQKGDIAEGYSVSREKKESFPLTVTSAQKNPTAFYLCASSLEGAQAQPQHFGDGTRLSIL.